The 30 T cell receptor beta chains reported below all come from one sample, sequenced in a study of T cells in Graves' hyperthyroidism and ophthalmopathy. Amplification targeted TCR beta CDR3 regions from RNA transcripts. A first-round RT-PCR of the TCR CDR3 used the HTBI primer set. TCRdb recomputed calls from the multiplex PCR reads with MiXCR, one row per CDR3 protein. The data hold about 510,000 distinct CDR3 sequences, with around 43% observed a single time. The specimen sequenced was peripheral blood or thyroid tissue (not recorded which). These receptors were taken from an adult woman with Graves' disease, either hyperthyroidism or ophthalmopathy (not recorded which).

Ten or more counts support this clonotype. The rearrangement joins TRBV2 to TRBJ1-5, with 7 bases aligning to TRBD1. This CDR3 contains 12 residues. Germline assignment: CDR1 SNHLY and CDR2 FYNNEI. V lost 8 bases to trimming and J lost 6 bases; unmatched junction nucleotides: 4. In DNA form, the CDR3 reads TGTGCCAGCGGACAGGAACGTCAGCCCCAGCATTTT. It yields the protein CASGQERQPQHF.

The J gene is TRBJ2-7, the V gene TRBV7-2; perhaps TRBD1 as D (5 bases). CDR1 is SGHTA, CDR2 FQGNSA, per germline. V lost 2 bases and J 0 bases, leaving 8 bases between the germline ends. This CDR3 region has 14 residues. DNA for the CDR3: TGTGCCAGCAGCTTATTTGACAGCTCCTACGAGCAGTACTTC. It codes for CASSLFDSSYEQYF.

This sequence joins TRBV25-1 and TRBJ1-6; no clear D gene. Trimming removed 5 bases at V and 0 bases at J, with 14 bases between. From germline, CDR1 is MGHDK and CDR2 SYGVNS. CDR3 length: 17 amino acids. As DNA, the CDR3 is TGTGCCAGCAGTCACTCTGGACGGGGCTCCTATAATTCACCCCTCCACTTT. It specifies CASSHSGRGSYNSPLHF.

The chain couples TRBV29-1 to TRBJ2-7; D possibly corresponds to TRBD1 (5 bases). The J call is doubtful: the DNA matches TRBJ2-5 better. CDR1 is SQVTM and CDR2 is ANQGSEA in the germline V gene. This CDR3 is built from 13 residues. This chain's CDR3 is CSVGGQGWETQYF. CDR3 in DNA: TGCAGCGTTGGCGGCCAGGGTTGGGAGACCCAGTACTTC.

V and J are TRBV10-3 and TRBJ2-5; D may correspond to TRBD1 or TRBD2 (5 bases each). Trimming pared 10 bases from V and 14 bases from J, leaving 20 bases between. Looked up from germline, CDR1 is ENHRY and CDR2 is SYGVKD. The CDR3 has 11 amino acids. For the CDR3, the DNA is TGTGCCACCAGCCGGGACGTTCATGTATACTTC. Residues: CATSRDVHVYF.

This chain joins TRBV27 and TRBJ1-2; D gene uncertain. Trimming took off 5 bases at V and 4 bases at J, with 11 bases between the two ends. The CDR3 extends over 13 amino acids. CDR1 MNHEY and CDR2 SMNVEV come from the germline V gene (reference sequence). The CDR3 loop reads CASSGEAFYGYTF. The CDR3 nucleotides read TGTGCCAGCAGTGGGGAGGCCTTCTATGGCTACACCTTC.

This clonotype has a count of ten or more. The chain recombines TRBV2 with TRBJ2-7; 7 nucleotides match TRBD1. The CDR3 contains 13 residues. Trimming at V came to 4 bases and at J to 3 bases, leaving 3 bases not matched to a gene. The germline V gene encodes CDR1 SNHLY and CDR2 FYNNEI. Here the CDR3 DNA reads TGTGCCAGCAGTGGGGGACAGCACTACGAGCAGTACTTC. Its translation: CASSGGQHYEQYF. Supplemented by reference TRBV2 and TRBJ2-7, the full variable domain reads EPEVTQTPSHQVTQMGQEVILRCVPISNHLYFYWYRQILGQKVEFLVSFYNNEISEKSEIFDDQFSVERPDGSNFTLKIRSTKLEDSAMYFCASSGGQHYEQYFGPGTRLTVT.

This chain connects TRBV7-9 to TRBJ2-7; the match to TRBD2 covers 13 bases. Germline CDR1 SEHNR, CDR2 FQNEAQ (reference sequence). Unmatched junction bases numbered 6, after V lost 4 bases and J lost 6 bases. CDR3 length: 15 residues. The CDR3 bases are TGTGCCAGCAGCTCAAACCGACTAGCGGGAGGCGAGCAGTACTTC. Protein: CASSSNRLAGGEQYF.

This clonotype occurred a few times. This rearrangement joins TRBV2 to TRBJ2-7; 12 bases are a match to TRBD2. V trimming: 7 bases; J trimming: 3 bases; junction bases outside the gene matches: 4. The V gene's germline CDR1 is SNHLY and CDR2 FYNNEI. This CDR3 is 14 amino acids long. Here the CDR3 DNA reads TGTGCCAGCAACCTAGCGGGGGGGAACTACGAGCAGTACTTC. Its protein is CASNLAGGNYEQYF.

V and J are TRBV25-1 and TRBJ1-1; D remains unclear. The V gene lost 7 bases and the J gene lost 5 bases, with 17 bases spanning the gap. The CDR3 spans 14 residues. CDR1 and CDR2 (germline): MGHDK, SYGVNS. The CDR3 here is CASMPSFGETEAFF. DNA for the CDR3: TGTGCCAGCATGCCCTCATTTGGAGAGACTGAAGCTTTCTTT.

The gene calls are TRBV7-9 and TRBJ2-2, with D tentatively TRBD2 (6 bases). Germline lookup yields CDR1 SEHNR and CDR2 FQNEAQ (reference sequence). V was shortened by 6 bases and J by 3 bases, with 14 bases between the two germline ends. This CDR3 is built from 15 residues. The CDR3 loop reads CASRWRDGYTGELFF. CDR3 DNA: TGTGCCAGCAGATGGAGGGACGGCTACACCGGGGAGCTGTTTTTT.

This clonotype was detected many times. The chain employs TRBV4-1 and TRBJ1-5; D remains unclear. The CDR3 extends over 15 amino acids. The germline CDR1 and CDR2 sequences are MGHRA and YSYEKL. Trimming took off 0 bases at V and 3 bases at J, with 9 bases between the two ends. CDR3 sequence reads: CASSQDFRHNQPQHF. CDR3 nucleotides: TGCGCCAGCAGCCAAGATTTCCGGCACAATCAGCCCCAGCATTTT.

The sample holds many counts of this clonotype. The chain has TRBV4-1 and TRBJ1-6, with unresolved D. The germline V gene encodes CDR1 MGHRA and CDR2 YSYEKL. The V and J ends lost 1 base and 7 bases respectively, with 14 bases between them. The CDR3 has 16 residues. In DNA form, the CDR3 reads TGCGCCAGCAGCCAAGTTCTCGGGGAGAGGAATTCACCCCTCCACTTT. The encoded protein is CASSQVLGERNSPLHF.

This rearrangement joins TRBV2 to TRBJ1-5; no clear D. The CDR3 is 13 amino acids. In germline, CDR1 is SNHLY, CDR2 FYNNEI. V was trimmed by 5 bases and J by 1 base, leaving 6 bases between them. The CDR3 DNA follows: TGTGCCAGCAGTTACTCCAGCAATCAGCCCCAGCATTTT. Its protein product is CASSYSSNQPQHF.

This rearrangement joins TRBV7-9 to TRBJ2-5; perhaps TRBD1 as D (5 bases). The V gene lost 5 bases and the J gene lost 2 bases, with 15 bases spanning the gap. Looked up from germline, CDR1 is SEHNR and CDR2 is FQNEAQ (reference sequence). The CDR3 is made up of 15 amino acids. CDR3 sequence reads: CASSPPRAGQETQYF. DNA of the CDR3: TGTGCCAGCAGCCCCCCTAGGGCAGGGCAAGAGACCCAGTACTTC.

This clonotype was seen many times. This chain uses TRBV20-1 with TRBJ1-5; TRBD1 aligns across 10 bases. The length of the CDR3 is 13 residues. Trimming at V came to 5 bases and at J to 8 bases, leaving 6 bases not matched to a gene. Germline V gene data show CDR1 as DFQATT and CDR2 as SNEGSKA (reference sequence). As DNA, the CDR3 is TGCAGTGCTGGGACAGGGGCCTATGAGCCCCAGCATTTT. This sequence encodes CSAGTGAYEPQHF.

V is TRBV19 and J is TRBJ1-5; the D is unclear. Germline lookup yields CDR1 LNHDA and CDR2 SQIVND (reference sequence). The CDR3 runs to 14 residues. V lost 5 bases to trimming and J lost 6 bases, with 14 bases between them. CDR3 coding DNA: TGTGCCAGTAGTCGAAAGGTGGGAGGTCAGCCCCAGCATTTT. Its protein is CASSRKVGGQPQHF.

Ten or more counts support this clonotype. The chain carries TRBV25-1 and TRBJ1-6; D may be TRBD1 (5 bases). The CDR3 is made up of 13 amino acids. V lost 1 base to trimming and J lost 8 bases, with 6 bases between them. Germline assignment: CDR1 MGHDK and CDR2 SYGVNS. CDR3 DNA sequence: TGTGCCAGCAGTGAATGGGGGGATTCACCCCTCCACTTT. It codes for CASSEWGDSPLHF.

This clonotype was recorded a few times. The CDR3 DNA reads as TGTGCCATCTCACAGGGTTACACTGAAGCTTTCTTT. It yields the protein CAISQGYTEAFF. This chain connects TRBV19 to TRBJ1-1, with D possibly matching TRBD1 (6 bases). Germline V gene lookup returns CDR1 LNHDA and CDR2 SQIVND (reference sequence). CDR3 length: 12 amino acids. Deletions cut 10 bases from V and 3 bases from J, with 12 bases between.

This clonotype came up many times. The chain combines TRBV29-1 with TRBJ1-1; 9 bases are shared with TRBD1. Germline-derived CDR1 and CDR2 are SQVTM and ANQGSEA. The length of the CDR3 is 14 residues. Losses at the gene ends were 4 bases for V and 2 bases for J; bases not matched to a gene: 5. The CDR3 region is CSVAQGARNTEAFF. CDR3 in DNA: TGCAGCGTTGCACAGGGGGCGAGAAACACTGAAGCTTTCTTT.

This clonotype was counted only a few times. The chain uses TRBV10-3 and TRBJ2-5; a weak D match, TRBD2 (6 bases). V lost 8 bases and J lost 2, with 12 bases in between. CDR1 ENHRY and CDR2 SYGVKD come from the germline V gene. This CDR3 comprises 13 residues. CDR3 sequence (DNA): TGTGCCATCGGAACGGAGGGGCAAGAGACCCAGTACTTC. It specifies CAIGTEGQETQYF.

This clonotype was seen at least ten times. The genes are TRBV9 and TRBJ1-2, with TRBD1 as a possible D gene (5 bases). The germline gives CDR1 SGDLS, CDR2 YYNGEE. V dropped 4 bases and J dropped 3 bases, with 16 bases sitting between them. The CDR3 consists of 15 residues. The CDR3 DNA reads TGTGCCAGCAGCCTCTACGCCGGGGGTGACTATGGCTACACCTTC. Encoded protein: CASSLYAGGDYGYTF.

This clonotype came up a few times. No DNA is shown, since the ends of the CDR3 on it are uncertain; the CDR3 is the one TCRdb lists. V and J are TRBV12-3 or TRBV12-4 and TRBJ1-1; the table's D call TRBD1 went unverified against the DNA. The CDR3 length equals 16 residues, ends included. The CDR3 spells CASSFGAGGGNTEAFF.

The V gene is TRBV5-1, the J gene TRBJ2-6; 9 nucleotides align to TRBD1. This CDR3 has 16 amino acids. V lost 4 bases, J lost 1 base, and 3 bases stayed unmatched. The germline CDR1 and CDR2 sequences are SGHRS and YFSETQ. The CDR3 DNA is TGCGCCAGCAGCCCCGGGACAGGGTCTGGGGCCAACGTCCTGACTTTC. It codes for CASSPGTGSGANVLTF.

The chain recombines TRBV7-3 with TRBJ2-5, with TRBD2 matching 10 bases. Per the germline V gene, CDR1 is SGHTA and CDR2 is FQGTGA. This CDR3 comprises 15 residues. Trimming took 5 bases from V and 2 from J; bases not matched to a gene: 5. The CDR3 sequence is CASSDKLAGQETQYF. In nucleotides, the CDR3 is TGTGCCAGCAGCGACAAACTAGCGGGACAAGAGACCCAGTACTTC. Together with reference TRBV7-3 and TRBJ2-5, the CDR3 gives the full variable domain: GAGVSQTPSNKVTEKGKYVELRCDPISGHTALYWYRQSLGQGPEFLIYFQGTGAADDSGLPNDRFFAVRPEGSVSTLKIQRTERGDSAVYLCASSDKLAGQETQYFGPGTRLLVL.

This clonotype was seen a handful of times. The V and J genes are TRBV25-1 and TRBJ2-7; 7 bases are shared with TRBD1. Germline V CDR1 and CDR2: MGHDK, SYGVNS. After removal of 2 bases from V and 5 bases from J, the junction contained 6 bases not matched to a gene. This CDR3 has 14 residues. This chain's CDR3 is CASSEQDRYNEQYF. CDR3 bases: TGTGCCAGCAGTGAACAGGACAGGTACAACGAGCAGTACTTC.

V usage is TRBV5-1 and J usage is TRBJ2-2; 7 bases align to TRBD2. The CDR3 has 17 residues. V shed 2 bases, J shed 6 bases, and the junction held 13 bases outside the gene matches. Per germline, CDR1 SGHRS and CDR2 YFSETQ. CDR3 nucleotides: TGCGCCAGCAGCTTACGATCGTTGGCGGGAGTTGCCGGGGAGCTGTTTTTT. This sequence encodes CASSLRSLAGVAGELFF.

The V gene is TRBV10-3, the J gene TRBJ1-6; TRBD1 is a possible D gene (6 bases). The CDR3 length is 14 residues. Germline V gene sequence: CDR1 ENHRY, CDR2 SYGVKD. V shed 10 bases and J shed 16 bases, with 26 bases lying between them. CDR3 DNA: TGTGCCAGCGGTGCCTTGACAGGTCCCGCGGGGCTCCACTTT. Its translation is CASGALTGPAGLHF.

The V call is TRBV2, the J call TRBJ1-1; D is undetermined. CDR1 is SNHLY, CDR2 FYNNEI, per germline. The CDR3 length is 13 residues. V gave up 3 bases and J gave up 4 bases, with 9 bases separating them. CDR3 sequence (DNA): TGTGCCAGCAGTGACACATTCGGCACTGAAGCTTTCTTT. Residues: CASSDTFGTEAFF.

In this sample, this clonotype turned up many times. V usage is TRBV7-2 and J usage is TRBJ1-5, with 9 bases that match TRBD1. This CDR3 has 17 residues. Trimming at V came to 2 bases and at J to 0 bases, leaving 5 bases not matched to a gene. The germline V gene encodes CDR1 SGHTA and CDR2 FQGNSA. CDR3 residues: CASSLNRGPYSNQPQHF. The CDR3 DNA reads as TGTGCCAGCAGCTTAAACAGGGGGCCGTATAGCAATCAGCCCCAGCATTTT.